The TCR beta chain under discussion was sequenced for a study of T cell repertoires in aging, cancer and after chemotherapy. CDR1 and CDR2 (germline): SGHDT, YYEEEE. The CDR3 covers 14 residues. V gave up 1 base and J gave up 5 bases, with 12 bases separating them. Multiplex touch-down PCR with TRB-A/B primers amplified rearranged V-D-J TRB sequences. TCRdb re-analysed the multiplex PCR reads in MiXCR, keeping a single row per CDR3 protein. The table includes approximately 3,000 distinct CDR3 sequences, 30% to 35% detected once. Study-wide results and limits: Untreated cancer patients had significantly lower blood TCR diversity than age-matched healthy donors.

Amplification of TCR beta used genomic DNA extracted from peripheral blood. This clonotype turned up a few times. Its specificity is not known. What was sequenced was blood. The receptor comes from a human donor with a solid tumor. V gene TRBV5-6 combines with J gene TRBJ2-5; D is uncertain. The CDR3 DNA is TGTGCCAGCAGCTTGAACCAGTTGGGGGAGACCCAGTACTTC. Its protein product is CASSLNQLGETQYF.